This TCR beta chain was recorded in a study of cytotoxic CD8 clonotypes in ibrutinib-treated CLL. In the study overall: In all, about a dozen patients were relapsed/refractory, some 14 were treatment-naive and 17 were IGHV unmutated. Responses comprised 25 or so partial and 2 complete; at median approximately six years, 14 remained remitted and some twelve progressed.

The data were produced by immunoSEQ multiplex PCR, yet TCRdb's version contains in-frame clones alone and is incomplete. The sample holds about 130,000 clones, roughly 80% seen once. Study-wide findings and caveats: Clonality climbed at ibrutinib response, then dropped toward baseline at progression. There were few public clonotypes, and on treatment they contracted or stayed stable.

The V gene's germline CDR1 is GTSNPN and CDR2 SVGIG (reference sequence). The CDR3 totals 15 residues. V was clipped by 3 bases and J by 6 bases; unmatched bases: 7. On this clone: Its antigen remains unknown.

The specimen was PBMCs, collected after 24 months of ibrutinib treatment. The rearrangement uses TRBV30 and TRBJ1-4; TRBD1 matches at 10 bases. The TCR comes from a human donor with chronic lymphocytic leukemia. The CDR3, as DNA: TGTGCCTGGAGCCAAGCGGACAGGGGGTATGAAAAACTGTTTTTT. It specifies CAWSQADRGYEKLFF.